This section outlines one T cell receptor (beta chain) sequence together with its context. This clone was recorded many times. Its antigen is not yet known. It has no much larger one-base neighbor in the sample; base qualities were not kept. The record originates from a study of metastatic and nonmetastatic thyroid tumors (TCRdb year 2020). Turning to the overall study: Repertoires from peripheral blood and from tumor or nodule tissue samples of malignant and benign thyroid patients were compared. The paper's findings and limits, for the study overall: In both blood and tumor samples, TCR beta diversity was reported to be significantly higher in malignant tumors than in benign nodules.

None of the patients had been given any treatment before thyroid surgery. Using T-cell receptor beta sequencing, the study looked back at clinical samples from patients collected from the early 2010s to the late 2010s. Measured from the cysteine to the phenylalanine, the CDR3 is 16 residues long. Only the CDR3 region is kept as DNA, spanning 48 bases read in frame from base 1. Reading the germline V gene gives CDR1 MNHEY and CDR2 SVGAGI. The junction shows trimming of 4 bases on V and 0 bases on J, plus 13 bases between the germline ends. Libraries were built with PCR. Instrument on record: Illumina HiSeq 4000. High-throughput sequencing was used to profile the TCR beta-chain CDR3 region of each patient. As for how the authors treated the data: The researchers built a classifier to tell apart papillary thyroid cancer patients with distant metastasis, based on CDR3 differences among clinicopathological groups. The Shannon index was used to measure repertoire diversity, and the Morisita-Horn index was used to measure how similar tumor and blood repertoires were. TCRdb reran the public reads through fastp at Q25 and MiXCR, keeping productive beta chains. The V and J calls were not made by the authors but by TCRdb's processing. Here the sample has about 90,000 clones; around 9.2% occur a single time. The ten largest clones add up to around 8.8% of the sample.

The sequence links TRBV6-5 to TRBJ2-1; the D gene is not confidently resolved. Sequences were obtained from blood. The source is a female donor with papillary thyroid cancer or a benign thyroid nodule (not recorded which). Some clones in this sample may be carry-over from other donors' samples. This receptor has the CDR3 CASSLSGWDSYNEQFF. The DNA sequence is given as TGTGCCAGCAGTTTATCGGGCTGGGACTCCTACAATGAGCAGTTCTTC.